These 15 T cell receptor beta chains were all obtained from the same sample, sequenced in a study of regulatory dendritic cells for organ transplantation. The repertoire was sequenced with immunoSEQ multiplex PCR; TCRdb's copy has only in-frame clones and lacks some. Here the sample spans under 35,000 clones, roughly 84% being singletons. The sequenced material came from naive CD8+ T cells from blood. Subset: CD45RA+ naive T cells. All receptors derive from a human donor in good health.

The chain has TRBV2 and TRBJ2-7; 11 bases match TRBD2. V trimming: 5 bases; J trimming: 3 bases; junction bases outside the gene matches: 9. This CDR3 has 16 amino acids. The germline CDR1 and CDR2 sequences are SNHLY and FYNNEI. The CDR3 nucleotides read TGTGCCAGCAGTAATCGACTAGCGGGGACAAACTACGAGCAGTACTTC. Encoded protein: CASSNRLAGTNYEQYF.

The V gene is TRBV2, the J gene TRBJ2-7; the D is unclear. The V end was cut by 0 bases, the J end by 4 bases, with 19 bases between. CDR1 and CDR2 from the germline V gene are SNHLY and FYNNEI. This CDR3 spans 17 amino acids. CDR3 amino acids: CASSEAQEWPEDYEQYF. CDR3 sequence (DNA): TGTGCCAGCAGTGAAGCCCAAGAGTGGCCAGAGGATTACGAGCAGTACTTC.

This chain uses TRBV6-5 with TRBJ2-1; a weak D match, TRBD2 (6 bases). CDR3 length: 13 amino acids. V dropped 6 bases and J dropped 6 bases, with 12 bases sitting between them. The germline CDR1 and CDR2 sequences are MNHEY and SVGAGI. This CDR3 is CASSLGGSNEQFF. CDR3 nucleotides: TGTGCCAGCAGCCTGGGGGGAAGCAATGAGCAGTTCTTC.

The chain is built from TRBV6-1 and TRBJ1-5; D unclear. The CDR3 totals 11 residues. Per germline, CDR1 MNHNS and CDR2 SASEGT. V was clipped by 6 bases and J by 5 bases, with 5 bases between them. CDR3 sequence (DNA): TGTGCCAGCAGCGGGGATCAGCCCCAGCATTTT. It translates to CASSGDQPQHF.

J is TRBJ2-1 and V is TRBV28; TRBD1 might be the D (5 bases). Germline V gives CDR1 MDHEN, CDR2 SYDVKM. CDR3 length equals 13 residues. V lost 7 bases and J lost 6, with 13 bases in between. CDR3 in amino acids: CASNTGWVNEQFF. CDR3 nucleotide sequence: TGTGCCAGCAACACAGGATGGGTCAATGAGCAGTTCTTC.

The chain carries TRBV5-4 and TRBJ2-2; D is perhaps TRBD1 (5 bases). Germline V lookup: CDR1 SGHNT, CDR2 YYREEE (reference sequence). The CDR3 is made up of 15 amino acids. V was shortened by 3 bases and J by 4 bases, with 13 bases between the two germline ends. The CDR3 DNA sequence: TGTGCCAGCAGCTCGTATCAAGGGGTCACCGGGGAGCTGTTTTTT. The encoded protein is CASSSYQGVTGELFF.

The V gene is TRBV9, the J gene TRBJ1-1, with 9 nucleotides matching TRBD1. The CDR3 runs 17 residues. V lost 2 bases to trimming and J lost 5 bases; unmatched junction nucleotides: 13. Germline CDR1 reads SGDLS; CDR2 reads YYNGEE. This CDR3 reads CASSVNRGPLGVTEAFF. CDR3 in DNA: TGTGCCAGCAGCGTTAACAGGGGGCCCTTGGGGGTTACTGAAGCTTTCTTT.

This clone was recorded once. J is TRBJ2-1 and V is TRBV12-5; D ambiguous. With 5 bases removed from V and 0 bases from J, the gap between germline ends came to 11 bases. CDR1 and CDR2 (germline): LGHNT, FRNRAP. This CDR3 contains 15 residues. The CDR3 coding sequence is TGTGCTAGTGGTATAACTTCCCTCTCCTACAATGAGCAGTTCTTC. This sequence encodes CASGITSLSYNEQFF.

This chain joins TRBV5-1 and TRBJ2-7, with unresolved D. The V gene lost 0 bases and the J gene lost 1 base, with 8 bases spanning the gap. This CDR3 has 14 residues. Germline CDR1 SGHRS, CDR2 YFSETQ. CDR3 protein: CASSLGPGSYEQYF. As DNA, the CDR3 is TGCGCCAGCAGCTTGGGCCCAGGTTCCTACGAGCAGTACTTC.

The chain links TRBV6-5 to TRBJ2-7, with a possible D match to TRBD1 (5 bases). The CDR3 has 14 amino acids. V was shortened by 6 bases and J by 0 bases, with 12 bases between the two germline ends. Germline V lookup: CDR1 MNHEY, CDR2 SVGAGI. CDR3 residues: CASSPGLGSYEQYF. The CDR3 DNA reads TGTGCCAGCAGCCCAGGGTTGGGCTCCTACGAGCAGTACTTC.

The chain links TRBV4-1 to TRBJ2-6, with D perhaps TRBD2 (6 bases). CDR3 length: 19 residues. Germline CDR1 and CDR2: MGHRA and YSYEKL. With 4 bases removed from V and 0 bases from J, the gap between germline ends came to 19 bases. The CDR3, as DNA: TGCGCCAGCAGCCCAATGGAGGGCAGGGAGCTCTCTGGGGCCAACGTCCTGACTTTC. It is translated as CASSPMEGRELSGANVLTF.

This chain links TRBV5-1 with TRBJ2-3, with TRBD2 identical over 8 bases. Trimming removed 3 bases from V and 4 bases from J; junction bases left unmatched: 7. CDR1 and CDR2 (germline): SGHRS, YFSETQ. The CDR3 extends over 15 amino acids. The DNA of the CDR3 is TGCGCCAGCAGCTCCCTCGGGGGGGCGTCAGATACGCAGTATTTT. Translated: CASSSLGGASDTQYF.

The V and J genes are TRBV5-6 and TRBJ2-5; 12 positions match TRBD2. CDR1 is SGHDT, CDR2 YYEEEE, per germline. This CDR3 comprises 15 residues. V shed 2 bases, J shed 2 bases, and the junction held 1 base outside the gene matches. CDR3 residues: CASSFTSGGQETQYF. The DNA of the CDR3 is TGTGCCAGCAGCTTCACTAGCGGGGGGCAAGAGACCCAGTACTTC.

The chain uses TRBV5-8 and TRBJ2-4, with D possibly matching TRBD2 (6 bases). Germline V gene lookup returns CDR1 SGHTS and CDR2 YDEGEE. The CDR3 loop spans 11 amino acids. Trimming took off 5 bases at V and 15 bases at J, with 15 bases between the two ends. The CDR3 sequence: CASSWGDPGYF. CDR3 nucleotide sequence: TGTGCCAGCAGTTGGGGGGACCCGGGGTACTTC.

This chain links TRBV29-1 with TRBJ1-1; 8 bases map to TRBD1. Unmatched junction bases numbered 9, after V lost 0 bases and J lost 6 bases. CDR3 length equals 15 residues. Germline V CDR1 and CDR2: SQVTM, ANQGSEA. The CDR3: CSVEDALMTGAEAFF. The CDR3 DNA follows: TGCAGCGTTGAAGATGCCCTAATGACAGGGGCTGAAGCTTTCTTT.